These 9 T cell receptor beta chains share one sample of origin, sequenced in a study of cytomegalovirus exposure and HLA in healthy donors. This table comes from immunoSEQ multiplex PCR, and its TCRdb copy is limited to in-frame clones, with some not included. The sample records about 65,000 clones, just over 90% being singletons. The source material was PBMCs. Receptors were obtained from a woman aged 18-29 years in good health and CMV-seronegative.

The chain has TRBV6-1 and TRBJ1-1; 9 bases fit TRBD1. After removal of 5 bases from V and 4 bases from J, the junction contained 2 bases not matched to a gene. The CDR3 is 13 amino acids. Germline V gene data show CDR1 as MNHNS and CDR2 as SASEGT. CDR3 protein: CASSQTGGTEAFF. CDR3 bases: TGTGCCAGCAGTCAGACAGGGGGCACTGAAGCTTTCTTT.

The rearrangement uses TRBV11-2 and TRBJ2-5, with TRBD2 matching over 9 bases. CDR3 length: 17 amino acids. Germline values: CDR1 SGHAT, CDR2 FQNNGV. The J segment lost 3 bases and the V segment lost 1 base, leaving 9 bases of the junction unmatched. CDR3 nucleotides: TGTGCCAGCAGCTTAGGATGGGCTAGCGGGGCTGAAGAGACCCAGTACTTC. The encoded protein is CASSLGWASGAEETQYF.

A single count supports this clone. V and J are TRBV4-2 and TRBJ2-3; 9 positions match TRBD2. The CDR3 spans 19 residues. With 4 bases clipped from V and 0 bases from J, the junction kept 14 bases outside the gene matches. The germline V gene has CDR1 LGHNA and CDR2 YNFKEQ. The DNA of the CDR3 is TGTGCCAGCAGCCGTACTGCGGTAGCGGGGGCCACTAGCACAGATACGCAGTATTTT. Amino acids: CASSRTAVAGATSTDTQYF.

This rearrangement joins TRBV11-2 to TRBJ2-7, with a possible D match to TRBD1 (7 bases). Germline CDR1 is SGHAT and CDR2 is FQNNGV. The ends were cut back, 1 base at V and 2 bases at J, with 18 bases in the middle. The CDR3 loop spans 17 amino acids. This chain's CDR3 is CASSLVGGGGLPYEQYF. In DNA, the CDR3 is TGTGCCAGCAGCTTAGTAGGAGGGGGCGGACTCCCCTACGAGCAGTACTTC.

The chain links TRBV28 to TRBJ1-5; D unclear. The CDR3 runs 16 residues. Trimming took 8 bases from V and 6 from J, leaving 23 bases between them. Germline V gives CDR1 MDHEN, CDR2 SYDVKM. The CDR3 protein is CASLSPMGFGVQPQHF. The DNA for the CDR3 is TGTGCCAGCCTCTCTCCTATGGGTTTCGGGGTTCAGCCCCAGCATTTT.

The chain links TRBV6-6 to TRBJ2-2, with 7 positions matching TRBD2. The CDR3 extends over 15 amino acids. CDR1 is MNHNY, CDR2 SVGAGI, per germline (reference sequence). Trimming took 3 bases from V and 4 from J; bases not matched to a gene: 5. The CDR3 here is CASSYEAGITGELFF. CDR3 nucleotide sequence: TGTGCCAGCAGTTATGAAGCGGGGATCACCGGGGAGCTGTTTTTT.

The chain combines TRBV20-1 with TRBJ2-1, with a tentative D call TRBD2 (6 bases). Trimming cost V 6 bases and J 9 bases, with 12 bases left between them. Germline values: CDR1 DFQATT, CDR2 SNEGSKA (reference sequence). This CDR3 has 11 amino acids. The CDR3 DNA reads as TGCAGTGCCACACCGGGACTTGAGCAGTTCTTC. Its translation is CSATPGLEQFF.

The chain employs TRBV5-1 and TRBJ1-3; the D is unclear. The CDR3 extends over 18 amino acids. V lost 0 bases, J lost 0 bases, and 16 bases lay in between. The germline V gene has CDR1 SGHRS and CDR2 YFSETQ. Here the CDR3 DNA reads TGCGCCAGCAGCTTGGCCCCGACATCTCTCTCCTCTGGAAACACCATATATTTT. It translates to CASSLAPTSLSSGNTIYF.

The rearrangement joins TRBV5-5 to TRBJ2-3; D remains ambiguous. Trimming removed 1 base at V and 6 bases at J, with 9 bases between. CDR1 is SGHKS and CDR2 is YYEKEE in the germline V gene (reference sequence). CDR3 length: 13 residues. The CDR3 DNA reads TGTGCCAGCAGCTTGTTTACGCAGGATACGCAGTATTTT. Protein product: CASSLFTQDTQYF.